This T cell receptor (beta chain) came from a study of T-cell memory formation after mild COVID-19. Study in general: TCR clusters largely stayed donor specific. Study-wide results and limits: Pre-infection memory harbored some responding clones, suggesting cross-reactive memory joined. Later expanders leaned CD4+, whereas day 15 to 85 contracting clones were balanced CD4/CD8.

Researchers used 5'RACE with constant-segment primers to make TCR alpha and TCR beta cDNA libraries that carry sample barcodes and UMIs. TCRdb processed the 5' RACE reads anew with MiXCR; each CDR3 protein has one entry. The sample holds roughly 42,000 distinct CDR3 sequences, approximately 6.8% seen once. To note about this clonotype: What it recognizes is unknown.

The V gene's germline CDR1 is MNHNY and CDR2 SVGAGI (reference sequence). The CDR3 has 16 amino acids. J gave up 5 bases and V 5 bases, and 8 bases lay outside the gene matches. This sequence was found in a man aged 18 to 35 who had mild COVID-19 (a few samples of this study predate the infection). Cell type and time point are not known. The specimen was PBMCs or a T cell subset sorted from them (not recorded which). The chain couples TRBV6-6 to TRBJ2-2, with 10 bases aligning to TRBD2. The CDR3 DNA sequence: TGTGCCAGCAGTACCTCCGGGACTAGCGATACCGGGGAGCTGTTTTTT. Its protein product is CASSTSGTSDTGELFF.